The present T cell receptor beta chain was sequenced within a study of lymphopenia after photon versus proton radiotherapy. General observations from the study: After the lymphocyte nadir, photon-treated repertoires showed oligoclonal expansion, especially of CD8+ Temra cells. Under photons, naive T cells and diversity fell while effector/memory populations rose.

About this clone: Its target is not known.

Repertoires were generated with immunoSEQ multiplex PCR, while TCRdb's copy carries only in-frame clones and drops some. The data hold approximately 65,000 clones, with approximately 90% observed a single time. Between the trimmed V and J ends, which lost 3 bases and 8 bases, there was a span of 13 bases. Germline CDR1 and CDR2: KGHSH and LQKENI. The CDR3 loop spans 14 amino acids. Specimen: peripheral blood, collected from a patient treated with photon-based radiotherapy. The chain has TRBV18 and TRBJ1-4, with unresolved D. The origin of this receptor is a woman aged 70 to 79 with pancreatic cancer. Here the CDR3 DNA reads TGTGCCAGCTCACCCGTAAGGTCTGGAGAAAAACTGTTTTTT. Its protein product is CASSPVRSGEKLFF.